This T cell receptor (beta chain) comes out of a study of PD-L1 blockade in urothelial cancer. The method was immunoSEQ multiplex PCR; TCRdb's version includes in-frame clones alone and lacks a portion of them. The sample lists roughly 50,000 clones, roughly 85% occurring once. The CDR3 runs to 15 residues. Trimming shortened V by 1 base and J by 3 bases, and 13 bases separated the two germline ends. Germline assignment: CDR1 SGHVS and CDR2 FQNEAQ. The time point is: pretreatment peripheral blood. The receptor comes from a man aged 65-85 years with urothelial cancer. This specimen was PBMCs, taken around atezolizumab (anti-PD-L1) treatment. V and J are TRBV7-8 and TRBJ2-7; D might be TRBD1 (6 bases). The CDR3 coding sequence is TGTGCCAGCAGCTTAGAATCGAGAGGGGGCTACGAGCAGTACTTC. Amino acids: CASSLESRGGYEQYF.